This paragraph reports one T cell receptor beta chain. What it binds is not known. This sample was included in a study of identical twins. Regarding the study as a whole: The study found excess low generation probability among twin-shared out-of-frame alpha sequences. For cord blood, abundant beta clonotypes had fewer insertions, unlike memory repertoires, which showed none.

Germline V gene data show CDR1 as LNHNV and CDR2 as YYDKDF (reference sequence). CDR3 length: 14 amino acids. V was clipped by 5 bases and J by 9 bases, with 14 bases between them. TCRdb reanalysed the 5' RACE reads using MiXCR and keeps one entry per CDR3 protein. The repertoire holds around 1.7 million distinct CDR3 sequences, with 32% as singletons. The TCR sequence derives from a newborn girl in good health. The rearrangement joins TRBV15 to TRBJ1-6; no firm D call. The sample was cord blood. The CDR3 is CATSSRPGISPLHF. In DNA, the CDR3 is TGTGCCACCAGCTCTCGACCGGGCATTTCACCCCTCCACTTT.